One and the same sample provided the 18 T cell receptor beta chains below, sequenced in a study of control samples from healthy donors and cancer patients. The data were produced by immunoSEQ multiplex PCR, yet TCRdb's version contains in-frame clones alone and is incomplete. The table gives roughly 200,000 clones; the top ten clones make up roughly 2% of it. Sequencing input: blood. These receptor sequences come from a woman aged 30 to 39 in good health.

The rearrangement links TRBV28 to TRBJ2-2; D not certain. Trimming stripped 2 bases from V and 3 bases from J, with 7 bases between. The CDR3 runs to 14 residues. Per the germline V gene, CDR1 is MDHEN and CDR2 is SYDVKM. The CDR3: CASSLPDYTGELFF. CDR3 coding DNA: TGTGCCAGCAGTTTACCCGATTACACCGGGGAGCTGTTTTTT.

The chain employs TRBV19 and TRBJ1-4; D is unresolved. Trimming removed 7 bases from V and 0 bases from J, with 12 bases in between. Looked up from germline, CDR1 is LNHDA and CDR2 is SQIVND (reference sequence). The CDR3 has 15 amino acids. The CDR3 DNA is TGTGCCAGTACCCCGCGGTACGCAACTAATGAAAAACTGTTTTTT. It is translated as CASTPRYATNEKLFF.

The CDR3 reads CASSYAAGVNTEAFF. In DNA, the CDR3 is TGTGCCAGCAGCTACGCGGCGGGGGTGAACACTGAAGCTTTCTTT. The rearrangement links TRBV6-5 to TRBJ1-1, with a weak D call TRBD1 (5 bases). Trimming removed 6 bases at V and 0 bases at J, with 14 bases between. The CDR3 runs 15 residues. CDR1 is MNHEY and CDR2 is SVGAGI in the germline V gene.

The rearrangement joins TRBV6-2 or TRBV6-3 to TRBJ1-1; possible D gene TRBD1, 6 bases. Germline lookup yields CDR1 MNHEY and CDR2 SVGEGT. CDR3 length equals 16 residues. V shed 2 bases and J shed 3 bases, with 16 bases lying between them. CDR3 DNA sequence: TGTGCCAGCAGTTACGCCCTACAGGGAGGGGACACTGAAGCTTTCTTT. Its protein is CASSYALQGGDTEAFF.

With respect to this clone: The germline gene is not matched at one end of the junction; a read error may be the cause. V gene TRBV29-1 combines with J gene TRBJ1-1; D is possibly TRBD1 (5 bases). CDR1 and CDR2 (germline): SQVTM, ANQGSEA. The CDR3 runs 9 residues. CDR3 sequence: CSIDSEAFF. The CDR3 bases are TGCAGCATTGACAGTGAAGCTTTCTTT.

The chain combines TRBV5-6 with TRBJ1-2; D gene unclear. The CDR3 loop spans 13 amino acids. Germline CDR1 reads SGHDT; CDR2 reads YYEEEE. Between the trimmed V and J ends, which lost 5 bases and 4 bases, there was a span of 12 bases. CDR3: CASRFGGTYGYTF. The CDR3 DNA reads TGTGCCAGCAGATTTGGCGGCACCTATGGCTACACCTTC.

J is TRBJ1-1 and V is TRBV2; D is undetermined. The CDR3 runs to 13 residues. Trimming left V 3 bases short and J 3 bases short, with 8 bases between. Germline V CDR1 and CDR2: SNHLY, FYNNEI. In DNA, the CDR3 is TGTGCCAGCAGTGAGCAAGGTCACACTGAAGCTTTCTTT. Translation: CASSEQGHTEAFF.

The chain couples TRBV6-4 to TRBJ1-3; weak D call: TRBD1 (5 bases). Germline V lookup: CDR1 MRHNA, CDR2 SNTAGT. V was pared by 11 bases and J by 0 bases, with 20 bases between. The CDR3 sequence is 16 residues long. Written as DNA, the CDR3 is TGTGCCCGCGACTTCGGGGGTCCCTACTCTGGAAACACCATATATTTT. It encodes CARDFGGPYSGNTIYF.

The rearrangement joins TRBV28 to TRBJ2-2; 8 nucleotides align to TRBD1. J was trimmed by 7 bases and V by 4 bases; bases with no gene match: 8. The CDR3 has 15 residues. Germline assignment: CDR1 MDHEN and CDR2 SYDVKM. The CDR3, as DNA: TGTGCCAGCAGTTCCCAGGGGGCCGGTGGCGGGGAGCTGTTTTTT. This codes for CASSSQGAGGGELFF.

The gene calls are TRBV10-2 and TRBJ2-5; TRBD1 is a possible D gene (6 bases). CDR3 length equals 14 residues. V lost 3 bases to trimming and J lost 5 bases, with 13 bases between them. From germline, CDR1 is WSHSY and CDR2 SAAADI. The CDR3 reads CASSELGQKETQYF. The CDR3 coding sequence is TGCGCCAGCAGTGAATTAGGACAGAAGGAGACCCAGTACTTC.

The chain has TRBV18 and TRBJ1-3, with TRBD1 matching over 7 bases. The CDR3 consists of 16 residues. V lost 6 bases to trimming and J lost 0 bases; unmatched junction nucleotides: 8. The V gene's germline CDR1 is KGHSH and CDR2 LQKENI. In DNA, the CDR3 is TGTGCCAGCTCCCGACAGGGTACCAGCTCTGGAAACACCATATATTTT. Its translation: CASSRQGTSSGNTIYF.

The CDR3 loop is CASSYDAGFNQPQHF. CDR3 nucleotides: TGCGCCAGCAGCTATGACGCGGGGTTTAATCAGCCCCAGCATTTT. V usage is TRBV5-1 and J usage is TRBJ1-5, with no clear D. The V end lost 3 bases, the J end lost 4 bases, and 14 bases lay between the germline ends. The CDR3 runs to 15 residues. The germline CDR1 and CDR2 sequences are SGHRS and YFSETQ.

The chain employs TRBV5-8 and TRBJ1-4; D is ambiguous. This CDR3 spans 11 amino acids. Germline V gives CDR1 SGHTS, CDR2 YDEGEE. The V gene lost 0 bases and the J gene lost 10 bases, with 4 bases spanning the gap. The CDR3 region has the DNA TGTGCCAGCAGCTTGGAAGGAAAACTGTTTTTT. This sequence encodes CASSLEGKLFF.

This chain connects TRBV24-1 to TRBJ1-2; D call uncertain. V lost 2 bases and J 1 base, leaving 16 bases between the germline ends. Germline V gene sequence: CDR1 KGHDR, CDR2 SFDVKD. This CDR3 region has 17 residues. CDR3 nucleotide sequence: TGTGCCACCAGTGATTCGAGGACCGTAAAAGATAACTATGGCTACACCTTC. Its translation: CATSDSRTVKDNYGYTF.

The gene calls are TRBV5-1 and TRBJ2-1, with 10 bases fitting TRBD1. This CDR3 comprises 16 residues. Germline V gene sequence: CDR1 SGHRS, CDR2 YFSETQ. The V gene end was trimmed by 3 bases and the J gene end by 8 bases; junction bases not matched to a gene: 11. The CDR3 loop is CASSSAGTGAFDEQFF. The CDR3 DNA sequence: TGCGCCAGCAGCTCTGCCGGGACAGGGGCTTTTGATGAGCAGTTCTTC.

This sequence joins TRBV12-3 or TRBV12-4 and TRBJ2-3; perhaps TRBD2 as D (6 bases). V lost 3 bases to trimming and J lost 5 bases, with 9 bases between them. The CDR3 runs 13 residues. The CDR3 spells CASSFVGGDTQYF. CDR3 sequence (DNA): TGTGCCAGCAGTTTCGTGGGGGGAGATACGCAGTATTTT.

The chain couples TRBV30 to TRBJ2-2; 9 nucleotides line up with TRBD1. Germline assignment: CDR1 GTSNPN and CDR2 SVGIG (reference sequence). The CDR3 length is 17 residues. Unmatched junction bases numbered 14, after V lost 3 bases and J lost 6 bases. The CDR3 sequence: CAWRGGTGTRTSGELFF. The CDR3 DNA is TGTGCCTGGAGGGGGGGGACAGGGACGAGAACATCCGGGGAGCTGTTTTTT.

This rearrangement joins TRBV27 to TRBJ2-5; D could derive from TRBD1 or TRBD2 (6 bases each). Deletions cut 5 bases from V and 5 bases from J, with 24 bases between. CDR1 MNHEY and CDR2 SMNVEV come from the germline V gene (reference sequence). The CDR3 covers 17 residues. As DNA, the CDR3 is TGTGCCAGCAGTCTACGTTCGGGACCGCGGAGGGGGGAGACCCAGTACTTC. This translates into CASSLRSGPRRGETQYF.